Sequencing of this T cell receptor beta chain was carried out in a study of T cell responses to AZD1222 COVID-19 vaccine. Study-level points and caveats: Just a handful of AZD1222 recipients were seropositive at baseline. Reports say nearly half of spike-specific TCRs go after unmutated variant regions.

Assay used: immunoSEQ multiplex PCR; TCRdb lists only in-frame clones, some missing. This sample yields about 93,000 clones, of which approximately 89% are seen a single time; over 2.5% belongs to the top ten. On this clone: Its antigen is undetermined.

This CDR3 comprises 13 residues. After removal of 5 bases from V and 14 bases from J, the junction contained 8 bases not matched to a gene. Germline assignment: CDR1 LNHDA and CDR2 SQIVND (reference sequence). The origin of this receptor is an adult in good health. The rearrangement uses TRBV19 and TRBJ2-3, with TRBD2 matching 12 bases. This specimen was peripheral blood, taken on day 0 of MenACWY control vaccination. The CDR3 DNA is TGTGCCAGTAGTGGGGCTAGCGGGGGGGAATGGTATTTT. Translation: CASSGASGGEWYF.